The 8 T cell receptor beta chains below come from one sample, sequenced in a study of T cells in Graves' hyperthyroidism and ophthalmopathy. TCR beta CDR3 region amplification was performed from RNA transcripts. The HTBI set primed first-round TCR CDR3 RT-PCR. Each CDR3 protein gets one entry after TCRdb re-called the multiplex PCR reads with MiXCR. This table has approximately 520,000 distinct CDR3 sequences, approximately 25% appearing once. The sequencing input was blood. These receptors originate from a woman in her thirties with Graves' ophthalmopathy.

The V and J genes are TRBV12-3 or TRBV12-4 and TRBJ2-7, with 10 positions matching TRBD2. This CDR3 is 15 amino acids long. J was trimmed by 6 bases and V by 4 bases; bases with no gene match: 9. DNA for the CDR3: TGTGCCAGCAGTTACCCGTCTAGCGGGAGTCGCGAGCAGTACTTC. Translation gives CASSYPSSGSREQYF.

This clonotype occurred once. The chain recombines TRBV4-1 with TRBJ1-1; the D gene is possibly TRBD1 (6 bases). Germline V gene data show CDR1 as MGHRA and CDR2 as YSYEKL. This CDR3 is built from 16 residues. Trimming removed 1 base from V and 4 bases from J, with 16 bases in between. CDR3 in amino acids: CASSQGGGARVTEAFF. DNA of the CDR3: TGCGCCAGCAGCCAAGGGGGGGGCGCGAGAGTCACTGAAGCTTTCTTT.

This chain joins TRBV5-1 and TRBJ1-1; a weak D match, TRBD1 (5 bases). Germline loops: CDR1 SGHRS, CDR2 YFSETQ. Trimming took off 0 bases at V and 7 bases at J, with 7 bases between the two ends. The CDR3 has 12 amino acids. CDR3 loop: CASSLVGGEAFF. CDR3 coding DNA: TGCGCCAGCAGCTTGGTCGGGGGTGAAGCTTTCTTT.

This clonotype was counted ten times or more. V gene TRBV6-1 combines with J gene TRBJ1-1; D is possibly TRBD1 (5 bases). Trimming took off 5 bases at V and 6 bases at J, with 13 bases between the two ends. The CDR3 extends over 13 amino acids. CDR1 and CDR2 from the germline V gene are MNHNS and SASEGT. The CDR3 loop reads CASSPAGVPEAFF. CDR3 bases: TGTGCCAGCAGTCCCGCGGGGGTACCTGAAGCTTTCTTT.

This clonotype was counted between two and nine times. Possible read error: a much larger clone is one base away. The chain employs TRBV20-1 and TRBJ1-1, with no clear D. The CDR3 contains 14 residues. Per the germline V gene, CDR1 is DFQATT and CDR2 is SNEGSKA (reference sequence). Written as DNA, the CDR3 is TGCAGTGCTAAGGGCCCCCTAGGTAACACTGAAGCTTGCTTT. Translation gives CSAKGPLGNTEACF.

This clonotype was seen once. The chain joins TRBV27 to TRBJ1-1, with D perhaps TRBD1 (5 bases). CDR1 and CDR2 from the germline V gene are MNHEY and SMNVEV (reference sequence). V was pared by 5 bases and J by 5 bases, with 12 bases between. The CDR3 totals 13 residues. The CDR3 sequence: CASSTVGDTEAFF. The DNA of the CDR3 is TGTGCCAGCAGTACGGTAGGGGATACTGAAGCTTTCTTT.

This clonotype was seen at least ten times. CDR3 amino acids: CASSSQGWSETQYF. For the CDR3, the DNA is TGTGCCAGCAGCTCCCAGGGGTGGTCAGAGACCCAGTACTTC. The rearrangement links TRBV7-3 to TRBJ2-5; weak D call: TRBD1 (6 bases). Germline V gene data show CDR1 as SGHTA and CDR2 as FQGTGA. The CDR3 extends over 14 amino acids. Trimming stripped 4 bases from V and 4 bases from J, with 13 bases between.

The gene calls are TRBV7-9 and TRBJ1-1; D not resolved. V lost 5 bases to trimming and J lost 1 base, with 11 bases between them. This CDR3 has 14 amino acids. CDR1 and CDR2 (germline): SEHNR, FQNEAQ (reference sequence). The CDR3 DNA is TGTGCCAGCAGCCCAGGAGGGAAGAACACTGAAGCTTTCTTT. It encodes CASSPGGKNTEAFF.